Detailed here is one T cell receptor (beta chain). At one boundary the junction diverges from the germline segment, which might be a read error. TCRdb reprocessed the RT-PCR reads via MiXCR and lists one record per CDR3 protein. The table includes roughly 500,000 distinct CDR3 sequences, approximately 17% detected once. Germline loops: CDR1 SGHTA, CDR2 FQGNSA. The CDR3 totals 14 residues. This sample is part of a study of response to subunit inactivated influenza vaccine. This clonotype originated in a man in his fifties or sixties who received an inactivated influenza vaccine. J is TRBJ1-1 and V is TRBV7-2; tentatively, D is TRBD1 (5 bases). The input for sequencing was CD4+ T cells sorted from PBMCs, taken roughly 24 months after vaccination. CDR3 in DNA: TGTGCCAGCAGCTTAGGTTCCGGGACCCAGCGTGGTCTCTTT. Translating it yields CASSLGSGTQRGLF.